This T cell receptor (beta chain) emerged from a study of blood T cell repertoires in COVID-19. Each participant's cohort was designated according to participant-reported clinical history. Produced via immunoSEQ multiplex PCR; TCRdb's table is partial and in-frame only. The profile shows 150,000 or so clones, 87% of them singletons. The germline V gene has CDR1 MNHEY and CDR2 SVGAGI. The CDR3 has 16 amino acids. With 3 bases removed from V and 2 bases from J, the gap between germline ends came to 11 bases. This sequence was found in a woman aged 40 to 55 who had been exposed to COVID-19. V usage is TRBV6-5 and J usage is TRBJ2-6; D remains ambiguous. Material for sequencing was PBMCs or T cells enriched from blood (not recorded which). The chain's CDR3 is CASSYPSSPGANVLTF. CDR3 coding DNA: TGTGCCAGCAGTTATCCGAGCTCGCCTGGGGCCAACGTCCTGACTTTC.